The 6 T cell receptor beta chains presented below share a single source sample, sequenced in a study of beta chain features in type 1 diabetes. Overall study findings and caveats: Shorter TCRB CDR3s, moderately but significantly so, marked every one of the four CD4+ subsets in Type 1 diabetes patients.

TCRB transcripts that were expressed got sequenced, as all of the isolated RNA had been reverse transcribed. Produced via immunoSEQ multiplex PCR; TCRdb's table is partial and in-frame only. The sample lists around 150,000 clones; approximately 10% were seen once. Their antigen targets remain unknown. Specimen: central memory CD4+ T cells from blood. The receptors were sampled from a man younger than 40 with type 1 diabetes.

J is TRBJ2-7 and V is TRBV27, with 8 bases identical to TRBD1. Germline V gene sequence: CDR1 MNHEY, CDR2 SMNVEV (reference sequence). The junction had 8 bases not matched to a gene; V was cut back by 6 bases and J by 4 bases. The CDR3 length is 14 residues. The CDR3 protein is CASRHPGQVYEQYF. The CDR3 DNA is TGTGCCAGCAGGCATCCGGGACAGGTATACGAGCAGTACTTC.

This clone occurred a few times. The CDR3 spells CASSQRTSGDTQYF. CDR3 in DNA: TGTGCCAGCAGCCAAAGGACTAGCGGAGATACGCAGTATTTT. The chain couples TRBV7-8 to TRBJ2-3; 10 nucleotides match TRBD2. Germline CDR1 reads SGHVS; CDR2 reads FQNEAQ. CDR3 length: 14 amino acids. V lost 5 bases to trimming and J lost 5 bases; unmatched junction nucleotides: 4. Combining the CDR3 with reference TRBV7-8 and TRBJ2-3 gives the whole variable domain GAGVSQSPRYKVAKRGQDVALRCDPISGHVSLFWYQQALGQGPEFLTYFQNEAQLDKSGLPSDRFFAERPEGSVSTLKIQRTQQEDSAVYLCASSQRTSGDTQYFGPGTRLTVL.

This chain links TRBV7-2 with TRBJ2-5, with a possible D match to TRBD1 (8 bases). The CDR3 totals 14 residues. Germline assignment: CDR1 SGHTA and CDR2 FQGNSA. Trimming cost V 5 bases and J 2 bases, with 12 bases left between them. In nucleotides, the CDR3 is TGTGCCAGCAGCATACAGGGGGGGCAAGAGACCCAGTACTTC. It encodes CASSIQGGQETQYF.

CDR3 coding DNA: TGCGCCAGCAGCGGCGCAGGGGGCTTTGGGAACACTGAAGCTTTCTTT. It is translated as CASSGAGGFGNTEAFF. The rearrangement uses TRBV5-1 and TRBJ1-1; 8 bases agree with TRBD1. Germline values: CDR1 SGHRS, CDR2 YFSETQ. The V gene end was trimmed by 4 bases and the J gene end by 1 base; junction bases not matched to a gene: 9. There are 16 residues in the CDR3. The variable domain in full, with the rest retrieved from reference TRBV5-1 and TRBJ1-1, is KAGVTQTPRYLIKTRGQQVTLSCSPISGHRSVSWYQQTPGQGLQFLFEYFSETQRNKGNFPGRFSGRQFSNSRSEMNVSTLELGDSALYLCASSGAGGFGNTEAFFGQGTRLTVV.

V and J are TRBV2 and TRBJ1-1; a possible D gene is TRBD1 (6 bases). Germline CDR1 is SNHLY and CDR2 is FYNNEI. This CDR3 spans 12 amino acids. V was shortened by 8 bases and J by 5 bases, with 12 bases between the two germline ends. CDR3 amino acids: CASGRGITEAFF. In DNA form, the CDR3 reads TGTGCCAGCGGCAGGGGTATAACTGAAGCTTTCTTT.

In this sample, this clone turned up a few times. The chain has TRBV5-1 and TRBJ2-1; 7 bases line up with TRBD2. CDR1 is SGHRS, CDR2 YFSETQ, per germline. Losses at the gene ends were 4 bases for V and 2 bases for J; bases not matched to a gene: 9. There are 16 residues in the CDR3. Here the CDR3 DNA reads TGCGCCAGCAGCCTCCGGGGAGGGGTGACCTACAATGAGCAGTTCTTC. Protein product: CASSLRGGVTYNEQFF.